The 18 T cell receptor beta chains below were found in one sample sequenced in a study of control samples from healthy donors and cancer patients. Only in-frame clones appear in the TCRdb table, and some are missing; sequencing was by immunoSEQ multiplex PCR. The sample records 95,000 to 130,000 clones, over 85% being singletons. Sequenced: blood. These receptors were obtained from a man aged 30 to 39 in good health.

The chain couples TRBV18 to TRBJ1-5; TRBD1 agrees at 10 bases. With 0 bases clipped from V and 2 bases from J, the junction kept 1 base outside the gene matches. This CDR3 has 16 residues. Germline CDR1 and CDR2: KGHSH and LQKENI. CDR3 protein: CASSPPGTGGNQPQHF. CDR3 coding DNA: TGTGCCAGCTCACCACCGGGGACAGGGGGCAATCAGCCCCAGCATTTT.

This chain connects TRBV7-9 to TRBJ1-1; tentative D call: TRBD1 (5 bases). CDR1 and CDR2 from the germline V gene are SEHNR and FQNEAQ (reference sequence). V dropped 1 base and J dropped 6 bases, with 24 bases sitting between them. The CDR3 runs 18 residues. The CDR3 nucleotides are TGTGCCAGCAGCTTAGGCGAATTCCTAGGGGTAACGGGGGCTGAAGCTTTCTTT. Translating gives CASSLGEFLGVTGAEAFF. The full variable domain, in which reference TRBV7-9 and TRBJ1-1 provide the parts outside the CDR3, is DTGVSQNPRHKITKRGQNVTFRCDPISEHNRLYWYRQTLGQGPEFLTYFQNEAQLEKSRLLSDRFSAERPKGSFSTLEIQRTEQGDSAMYLCASSLGEFLGVTGAEAFFGQGTRLTVV.

The CDR3 loop is CASGRKPNTGELFF. CDR3 bases: TGTGCCAGCGGACGGAAACCTAACACCGGGGAGCTGTTTTTT. This chain links TRBV2 with TRBJ2-2; D call uncertain. Germline assignment: CDR1 SNHLY and CDR2 FYNNEI. CDR3 length: 14 amino acids. The V end lost 8 bases, the J end lost 2 bases, and 12 bases lay between the germline ends.

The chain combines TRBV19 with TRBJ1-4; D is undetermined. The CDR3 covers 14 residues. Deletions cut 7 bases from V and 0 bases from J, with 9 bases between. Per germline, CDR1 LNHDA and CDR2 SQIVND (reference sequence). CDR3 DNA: TGTGCCAGTACCCGCCCGGCAACTAATGAAAAACTGTTTTTT. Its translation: CASTRPATNEKLFF.

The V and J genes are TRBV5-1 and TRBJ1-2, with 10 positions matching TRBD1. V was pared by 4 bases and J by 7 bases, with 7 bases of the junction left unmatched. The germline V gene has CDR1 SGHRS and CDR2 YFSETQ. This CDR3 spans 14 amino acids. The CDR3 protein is CASSRTGGSAGYTF. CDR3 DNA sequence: TGCGCCAGCAGCAGGACAGGGGGGTCTGCTGGCTACACCTTC.

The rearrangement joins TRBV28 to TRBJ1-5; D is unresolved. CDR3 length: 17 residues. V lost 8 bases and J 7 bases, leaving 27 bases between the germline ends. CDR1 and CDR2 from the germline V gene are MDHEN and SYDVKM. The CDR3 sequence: CASERFERDVSGQPQHF. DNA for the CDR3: TGTGCCAGCGAACGATTCGAGAGGGATGTCTCCGGGCAGCCCCAGCATTTT.

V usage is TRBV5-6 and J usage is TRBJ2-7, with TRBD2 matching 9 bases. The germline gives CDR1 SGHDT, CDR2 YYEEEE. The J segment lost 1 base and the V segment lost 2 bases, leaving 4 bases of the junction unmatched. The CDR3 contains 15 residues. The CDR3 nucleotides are TGTGCCAGCAGCTTAAGACTAGCGGCATCCTACGAGCAGTACTTC. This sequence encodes CASSLRLAASYEQYF. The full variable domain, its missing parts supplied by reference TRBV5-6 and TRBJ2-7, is DAGVTQSPTHLIKTRGQQVTLRCSPKSGHDTVSWYQQALGQGPQFIFQYYEEEERQRGNFPDRFSGHQFPNYSSELNVNALLLGDSALYLCASSLRLAASYEQYFGPGTRLTVT.

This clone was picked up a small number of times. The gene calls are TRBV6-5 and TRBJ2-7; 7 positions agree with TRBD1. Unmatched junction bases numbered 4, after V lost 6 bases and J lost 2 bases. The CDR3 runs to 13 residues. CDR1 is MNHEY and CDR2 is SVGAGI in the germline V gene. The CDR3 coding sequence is TGTGCCAGCAGAAAACAGGGGACCTACGAGCAGTACGTC. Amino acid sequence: CASRKQGTYEQYV.

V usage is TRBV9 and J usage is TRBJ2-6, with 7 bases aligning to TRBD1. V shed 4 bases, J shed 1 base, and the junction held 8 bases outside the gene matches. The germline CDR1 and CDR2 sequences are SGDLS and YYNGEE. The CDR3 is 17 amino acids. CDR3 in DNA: TGTGCCAGCAGCCCACGGACAGGAAGGTCTGGGGCCAACGTCCTGACTTTC. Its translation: CASSPRTGRSGANVLTF.

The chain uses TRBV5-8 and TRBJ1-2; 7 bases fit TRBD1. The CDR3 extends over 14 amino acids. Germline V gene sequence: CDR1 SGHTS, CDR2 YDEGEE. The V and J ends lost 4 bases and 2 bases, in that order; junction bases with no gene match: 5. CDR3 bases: TGTGCCAGCAGCCGGGGGGACAGAAACTATGGCTACACCTTC. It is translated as CASSRGDRNYGYTF.

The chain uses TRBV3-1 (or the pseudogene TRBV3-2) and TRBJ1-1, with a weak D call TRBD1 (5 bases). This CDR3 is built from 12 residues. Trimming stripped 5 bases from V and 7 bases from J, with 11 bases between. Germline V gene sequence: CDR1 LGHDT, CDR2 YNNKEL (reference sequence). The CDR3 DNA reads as TGTGCCAGCAGCGCAGGGCCTCTTGAAGCTTTCTTT. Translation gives CASSAGPLEAFF.

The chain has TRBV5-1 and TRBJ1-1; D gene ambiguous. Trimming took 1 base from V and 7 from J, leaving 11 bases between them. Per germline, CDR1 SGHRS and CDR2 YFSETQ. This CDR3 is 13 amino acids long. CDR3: CASSLFLQSEAFF. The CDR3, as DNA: TGCGCCAGCAGCTTGTTCCTACAGAGTGAAGCTTTCTTT.

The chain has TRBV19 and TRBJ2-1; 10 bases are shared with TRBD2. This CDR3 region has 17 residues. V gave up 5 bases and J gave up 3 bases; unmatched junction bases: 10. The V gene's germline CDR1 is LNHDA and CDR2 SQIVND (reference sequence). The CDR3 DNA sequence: TGTGCCAGTAGTTCCCCAGCCGGGACTAGCGTCTACAATGAGCAGTTCTTC. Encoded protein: CASSSPAGTSVYNEQFF. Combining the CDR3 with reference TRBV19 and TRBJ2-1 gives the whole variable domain DGGITQSPKYLFRKEGQNVTLSCEQNLNHDAMYWYRQDPGQGLRLIYYSQIVNDFQKGDIAEGYSVSREKKESFPLTVTSAQKNPTAFYLCASSSPAGTSVYNEQFFGPGTRLTVL.

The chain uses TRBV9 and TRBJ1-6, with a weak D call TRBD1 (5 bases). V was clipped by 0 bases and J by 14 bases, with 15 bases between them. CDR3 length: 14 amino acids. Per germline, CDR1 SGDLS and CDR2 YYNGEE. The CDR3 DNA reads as TGTGCCAGCAGCGTAGGCCGGGTAGGGGAGGCCCTCCACTTT. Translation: CASSVGRVGEALHF.

The DNA of the CDR3 is TGTGCCAGCAGTTTACCGCGGGTCCGGACTAGCGGGGGGTCTTTCGACCTCACCGGGGAGCTGTTTTTT. This sequence encodes CASSLPRVRTSGGSFDLTGELFF. The genes are TRBV27 and TRBJ2-2, with 14 bases lining up with TRBD2. Germline V gives CDR1 MNHEY, CDR2 SMNVEV (reference sequence). This CDR3 spans 23 amino acids. The V and J ends lost 2 bases and 4 bases, in that order; junction bases with no gene match: 21.

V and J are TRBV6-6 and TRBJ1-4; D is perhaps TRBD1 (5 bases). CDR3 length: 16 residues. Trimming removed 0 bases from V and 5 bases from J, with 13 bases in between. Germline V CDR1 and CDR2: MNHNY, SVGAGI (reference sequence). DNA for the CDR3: TGTGCCAGCAGTTACTCTTCGGGACTCATCAATGAAAAACTGTTTTTT. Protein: CASSYSSGLINEKLFF.

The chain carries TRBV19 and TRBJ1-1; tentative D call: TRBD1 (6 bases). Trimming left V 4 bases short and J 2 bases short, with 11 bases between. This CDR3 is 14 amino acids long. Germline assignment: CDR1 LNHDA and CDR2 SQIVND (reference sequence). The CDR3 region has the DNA TGTGCCAGTAGTAGAAGACAGGCAAACACTGAAGCTTTCTTT. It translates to CASSRRQANTEAFF.

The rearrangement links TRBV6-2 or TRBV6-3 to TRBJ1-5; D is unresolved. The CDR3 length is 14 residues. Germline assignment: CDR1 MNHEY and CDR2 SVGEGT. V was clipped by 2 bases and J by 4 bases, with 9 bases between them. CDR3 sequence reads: CASSYVQSNQPQHF. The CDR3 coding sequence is TGTGCCAGCAGTTACGTCCAGAGTAATCAGCCCCAGCATTTT.